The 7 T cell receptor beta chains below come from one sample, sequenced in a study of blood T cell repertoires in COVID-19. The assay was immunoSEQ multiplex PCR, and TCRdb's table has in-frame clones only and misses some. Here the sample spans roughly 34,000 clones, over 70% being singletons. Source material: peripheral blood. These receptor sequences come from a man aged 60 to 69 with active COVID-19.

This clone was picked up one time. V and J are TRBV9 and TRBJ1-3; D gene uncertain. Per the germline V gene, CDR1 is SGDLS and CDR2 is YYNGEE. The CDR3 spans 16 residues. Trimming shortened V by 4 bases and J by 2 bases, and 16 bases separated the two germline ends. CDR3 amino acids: CASSPVRTSTGNTIYF. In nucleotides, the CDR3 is TGTGCCAGCAGCCCAGTTCGAACCTCGACTGGAAACACCATATATTTT.

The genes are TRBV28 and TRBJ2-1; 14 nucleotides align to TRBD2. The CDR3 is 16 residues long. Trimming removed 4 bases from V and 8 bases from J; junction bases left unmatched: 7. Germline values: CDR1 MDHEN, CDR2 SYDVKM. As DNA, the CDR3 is TGTGCCAGCAGTTCAAGACTAGCGGGAGGGTGGTATGAGCAGTTCTTC. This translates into CASSSRLAGGWYEQFF.

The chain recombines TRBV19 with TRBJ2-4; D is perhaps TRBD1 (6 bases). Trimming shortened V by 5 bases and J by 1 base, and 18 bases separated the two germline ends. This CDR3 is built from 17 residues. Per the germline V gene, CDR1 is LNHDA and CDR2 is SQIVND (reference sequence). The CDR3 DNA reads TGTGCCAGTAGTGGGCGGACAGCTATATCCGCCAAAAACATTCAGTACTTC. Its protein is CASSGRTAISAKNIQYF.

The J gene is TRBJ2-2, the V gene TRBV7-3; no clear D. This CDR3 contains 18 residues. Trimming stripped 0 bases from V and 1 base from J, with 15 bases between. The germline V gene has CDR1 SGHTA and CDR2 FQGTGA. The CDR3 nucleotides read TGTGCCAGCAGCTTAACGCCCCTCCCCCCTATGAACACCGGGGAGCTGTTTTTT. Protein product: CASSLTPLPPMNTGELFF.

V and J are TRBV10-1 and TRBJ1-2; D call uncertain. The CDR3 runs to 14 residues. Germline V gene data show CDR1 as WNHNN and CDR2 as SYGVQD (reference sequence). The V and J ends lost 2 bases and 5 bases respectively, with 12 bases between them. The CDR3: CASSEGPGGYGYTF. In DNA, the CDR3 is TGCGCCAGCAGTGAGGGCCCAGGAGGGTATGGCTACACCTTC.

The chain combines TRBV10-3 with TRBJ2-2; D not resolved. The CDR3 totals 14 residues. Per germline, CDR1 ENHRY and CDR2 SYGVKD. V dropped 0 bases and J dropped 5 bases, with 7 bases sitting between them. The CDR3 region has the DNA TGTGCCATCAGTGAGTCCTGGGCTACCGGGGAGCTGTTTTTT. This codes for CAISESWATGELFF.

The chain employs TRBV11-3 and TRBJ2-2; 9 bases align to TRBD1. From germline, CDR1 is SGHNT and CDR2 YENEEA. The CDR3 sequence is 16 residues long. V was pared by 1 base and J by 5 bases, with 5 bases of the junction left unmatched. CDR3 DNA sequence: TGTGCCAGCAGCTTAGCGACAGGGGGAGGTACCGGGGAGCTGTTTTTT. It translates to CASSLATGGGTGELFF.